This entry lists 14 T cell receptor beta chains sequenced from one sample in a study of Tregs in tolerant kidney transplant recipients. Their target antigens are unknown. Method: immunoSEQ multiplex PCR; TCRdb's copy keeps in-frame clones and lacks some. Here the sample spans more than 30,000 clones, 82% being singletons. The specimen was Tregs from blood cultured with allogeneic cells. The receptors stem from a human donor in good health.

This chain joins TRBV11-2 and TRBJ1-1; D is uncertain. V lost 4 bases and J lost 0, with 9 bases in between. Germline V gene sequence: CDR1 SGHAT, CDR2 FQNNGV. This CDR3 region has 14 residues. Written as DNA, the CDR3 is TGTGCCAGCAGCTCCTTCTCCATGAACACTGAAGCTTTCTTT. Translating it yields CASSSFSMNTEAFF.

V usage is TRBV2 and J usage is TRBJ1-1; D is perhaps TRBD1 (5 bases). V gave up 6 bases and J gave up 7 bases, with 18 bases separating them. Germline CDR1 reads SNHLY; CDR2 reads FYNNEI. The CDR3 is made up of 14 amino acids. CDR3 amino acids: CASRDRDAELEAFF. In nucleotides, the CDR3 is TGTGCCAGCAGGGACCGGGACGCAGAGCTTGAAGCTTTCTTT.

The chain uses TRBV6-5 and TRBJ1-6; 10 positions agree with TRBD1. CDR1 is MNHEY, CDR2 SVGAGI, per germline. V trimming: 5 bases; J trimming: 9 bases; junction bases outside the gene matches: 4. This CDR3 is built from 14 residues. In nucleotides, the CDR3 is TGTGCCAGCAGTGACAGGGGGCTAGTTTCACCCCTCCACTTT. It codes for CASSDRGLVSPLHF.

J is TRBJ1-4 and V is TRBV7-6; 9 nucleotides match TRBD1. The trim removed 4 bases at V and 7 bases at J, leaving 7 bases unmatched. Germline V gene sequence: CDR1 SGHVS, CDR2 FNYEAQ. The CDR3 is 15 amino acids. The CDR3 sequence: CASSSRQGGAEKLFF. The CDR3 bases are TGTGCCAGCAGCTCTAGACAGGGGGGGGCTGAAAAACTGTTTTTT. The variable domain in full, completed from reference TRBV7-6 and TRBJ1-4, reads GAGVSQSPRYKVTKRGQDVALRCDPISGHVSLYWYRQALGQGPEFLTYFNYEAQQDKSGLPNDRFSAERPEGSISTLTIQRTEQRDSAMYRCASSSRQGGAEKLFFGSGTQLSVL.

The CDR3 DNA sequence: TGTGCCAGCAGCTCTTCGGGGGCGAGGGAGACCCAGTACTTC. It is translated as CASSSSGARETQYF. V and J are TRBV7-2 and TRBJ2-5; the D call may be TRBD1 or TRBD2 (6 bases each). CDR1 is SGHTA and CDR2 is FQGNSA in the germline V gene. Trimming took 4 bases from V and 5 from J, leaving 14 bases between them. This CDR3 comprises 14 residues.

V usage is TRBV30 and J usage is TRBJ2-2; D gene ambiguous. The CDR3 is 11 amino acids. V was pared by 4 bases and J by 4 bases, with 4 bases between. In germline, CDR1 is GTSNPN, CDR2 SVGIG (reference sequence). The CDR3 region is CAWTGTGELFF. CDR3 sequence (DNA): TGTGCCTGGACCGGCACCGGGGAGCTGTTTTTT.

The chain combines TRBV18 with TRBJ2-3, with TRBD2 matching 8 bases. V lost 2 bases and J lost 12; bases outside the gene matches: 4. The germline gives CDR1 KGHSH, CDR2 LQKENI. The CDR3 runs 12 residues. CDR3 amino acids: CASSPGTRGQYF. The CDR3 DNA reads as TGTGCCAGCTCACCAGGGACTAGGGGACAGTATTTT.

The chain combines TRBV7-2 with TRBJ2-3; D is unresolved. Germline values: CDR1 SGHTA, CDR2 FQGNSA. The CDR3 contains 14 residues. V was trimmed by 5 bases and J by 6 bases, leaving 15 bases between them. The CDR3 sequence: CASSLMAITDTQYF. Here the CDR3 DNA reads TGTGCCAGCAGCCTAATGGCTATCACGGATACGCAGTATTTT.

The chain combines TRBV7-2 with TRBJ2-6; D remains ambiguous. There are 15 residues in the CDR3. CDR1 is SGHTA, CDR2 FQGNSA, per germline. V was shortened by 4 bases and J by 0 bases, with 7 bases between the two germline ends. In DNA, the CDR3 is TGTGCCAGCAGCTCGGGCTACTCTGGGGCCAACGTCCTGACTTTC. Its protein is CASSSGYSGANVLTF.

This clone is medium-sized (0.01 to 0.1%) by share. The rearrangement joins TRBV6-5 to TRBJ1-1; no clear D. Per germline, CDR1 MNHEY and CDR2 SVGAGI. This CDR3 is built from 13 residues. Trimming removed 4 bases from V and 6 bases from J, with 12 bases in between. The CDR3 region has the DNA TGTGCCAGCAGTTTAACGACGGGCCCTGAAGCTTTCTTT. Translating it yields CASSLTTGPEAFF.

The J gene is TRBJ2-1, the V gene TRBV5-6; 8 bases agree with TRBD1. The CDR3 extends over 12 amino acids. Germline V gene sequence: CDR1 SGHDT, CDR2 YYEEEE. With V trimmed by 4 bases and J by 14 bases, 8 bases remained unmatched. The CDR3 sequence is CASSRQTGVEFF. The CDR3 DNA follows: TGTGCCAGCAGCCGCCAGACAGGGGTTGAGTTCTTC.

The CDR3 bases are TGCGCCAGCCGGGACAGTAATGAAAAACTGTTTTTT. Its protein product is CASRDSNEKLFF. The J gene is TRBJ1-4, the V gene TRBV5-1; 7 bases agree with TRBD1. After removal of 7 bases from V and 4 bases from J, the junction contained 1 base not matched to a gene. The length of the CDR3 is 12 residues. CDR1 and CDR2 from the germline V gene are SGHRS and YFSETQ.

DNA of the CDR3: TGTGCCAGTAATTTTGGGACAGGGGGATCTGGGGCCAACGTCCTGACTTTC. Its protein is CASNFGTGGSGANVLTF. The V gene is TRBV19, the J gene TRBJ2-6; 11 bases are a match to TRBD1. CDR1 is LNHDA and CDR2 is SQIVND in the germline V gene (reference sequence). CDR3 length: 17 amino acids. The trim removed 7 bases at V and 1 base at J, leaving 6 bases unmatched.

The chain carries TRBV2 and TRBJ2-2; perhaps TRBD1 as D (6 bases). The CDR3 extends over 16 amino acids. V was cut by 9 bases and J by 3 bases, with 20 bases left in between. Germline V gives CDR1 SNHLY, CDR2 FYNNEI. Here the CDR3 reads CARRPLLPGDTGELFF. The DNA for the CDR3 is TGTGCCAGACGCCCCCTGCTGCCAGGGGACACCGGGGAGCTGTTTTTT.